The TCR beta chain under discussion was sequenced for a study of breast tumors, draining lymph nodes, adjacent tissues. This CDR3 is built from 16 residues. TCRdb called the multiplex PCR reads again in MiXCR, with one record for every CDR3 protein. The sample lists around 300,000 distinct CDR3 sequences, around 30% occurring once. The lymph nodes were axillary draining lymph nodes from breast cancer patients. Overall study findings and caveats: Data only fit, rather than demonstrated, lymph node origin of most tumor T cells.

This clonotype was counted once. Its antigen is undetermined. At one end, the junction sequence differs from germline, possibly due to a read error. V usage is TRBV12-3 or TRBV12-4 and J usage is TRBJ2-2; a possible D gene is TRBD1 (5 bases). This clonotype was obtained from a female donor with breast cancer. Some clones in this sample may be carry-over from other donors' samples. The sequencing sample was made of axillary lymph node tissue. The chain's CDR3 is CTSTKTGQGNTGELFF. The DNA for the CDR3 is TGTACCAGCACCAAAACCGGGCAGGGGAACACCGGGGAGCTGTTTTTT.